The 23 T cell receptor beta chains listed next were all sequenced from one sample in a study of cytomegalovirus exposure and HLA in healthy donors. In the PCR, 60 Vbeta and 13 Jbeta primers were used. Measured with immunoSEQ multiplex PCR; TCRdb has only the in-frame clones, and not every one. This table holds some 180,000 clones, about 81% found once. The sequencing input was PBMCs. The receptors shown here come from a man aged 35 to 55 in good health and CMV-seronegative.

This clone was seen a handful of times. The chain has TRBV19 and TRBJ1-2; no firm D call. The V end was cut by 2 bases, the J end by 6 bases, with 10 bases between. Looked up from germline, CDR1 is LNHDA and CDR2 is SQIVND (reference sequence). The CDR3 covers 13 residues. CDR3: CASSISPGDGYTF. The CDR3 DNA follows: TGTGCCAGTAGTATATCCCCGGGTGATGGCTACACCTTC. The variable domain in full, completed from reference TRBV19 and TRBJ1-2, reads DGGITQSPKYLFRKEGQNVTLSCEQNLNHDAMYWYRQDPGQGLRLIYYSQIVNDFQKGDIAEGYSVSREKKESFPLTVTSAQKNPTAFYLCASSISPGDGYTFGSGTRLTVV.

The chain joins TRBV12-5 to TRBJ2-3; 7 bases are shared with TRBD1. Germline V gives CDR1 LGHNT, CDR2 FRNRAP. The CDR3 loop spans 14 amino acids. V lost 6 bases to trimming and J lost 3 bases; unmatched junction nucleotides: 6. DNA of the CDR3: TGTGCTAGTGGGGTAGGGGGCGTTACAGATACGCAGTATTTT. This gives the protein CASGVGGVTDTQYF.

Note on this clone: A junction end diverges from the germline sequence, so it may reflect a read error. This chain links TRBV7-9 with TRBJ2-7; TRBD1 aligns across 8 bases. The CDR3 extends over 15 amino acids. Germline V lookup: CDR1 SEHNR, CDR2 FQNEAQ (reference sequence). CDR3 nucleotide sequence: TGTTCCAGCAGCTTAGTAGGACAGGGAGTCTACGAGCAGTACTTC. Encoded protein: CSSSLVGQGVYEQYF.

The chain has TRBV7-6 and TRBJ2-5, with 8 bases aligning to TRBD1. V gave up 5 bases and J gave up 5 bases; unmatched junction bases: 10. Germline V gene lookup returns CDR1 SGHVS and CDR2 FNYEAQ. This CDR3 has 15 residues. This CDR3 is CASSPSDRVSETQYF. Written as DNA, the CDR3 is TGTGCCAGCAGCCCATCGGACAGGGTTAGCGAGACCCAGTACTTC.

This rearrangement joins TRBV18 to TRBJ2-1; no reliable D call. Germline CDR1 KGHSH, CDR2 LQKENI. Trimming pared 5 bases from V and 7 bases from J, leaving 15 bases between. The CDR3 has 14 amino acids. Here the CDR3 reads CASSGLWSENEQFF. The CDR3 region has the DNA TGTGCCAGCTCAGGCCTTTGGAGCGAGAATGAGCAGTTCTTC.

The rearrangement uses TRBV28 and TRBJ1-4, with D possibly matching TRBD1 (5 bases). CDR3 length equals 16 residues. Germline V gene lookup returns CDR1 MDHEN and CDR2 SYDVKM. V dropped 2 bases and J dropped 0 bases, with 10 bases sitting between them. CDR3 loop: CASSLIGAATNEKLFF. CDR3 bases: TGTGCCAGCAGTTTAATTGGGGCAGCAACTAATGAAAAACTGTTTTTT.

The V and J genes are TRBV6-6 and TRBJ1-6; 8 positions agree with TRBD1. V was clipped by 4 bases and J by 9 bases; unmatched bases: 5. The CDR3 has 14 amino acids. Germline V gives CDR1 MNHNY, CDR2 SVGAGI (reference sequence). CDR3 sequence (DNA): TGTGCCAGCAGTTCCAGGGGGCGCATTTCACCCCTCCACTTT. Its translation is CASSSRGRISPLHF.

The chain combines TRBV6-5 with TRBJ2-5; D is uncertain. The J call may be in error: the DNA end matches TRBJ2-7 better. The CDR3 loop spans 12 amino acids. Germline V gene sequence: CDR1 MNHEY, CDR2 SVGAGI. This CDR3 is CASQKSTHEQYF. The CDR3 DNA reads TGTGCCAGCCAAAAATCCACCCACGAGCAGTACTTC.

V is TRBV5-1 and J is TRBJ2-1; D gene uncertain. V was pared by 0 bases and J by 5 bases, with 9 bases between. This CDR3 comprises 14 residues. CDR1 and CDR2 (germline): SGHRS, YFSETQ. CDR3 residues: CASSLVPENNEQFF. As DNA, the CDR3 is TGCGCCAGCAGCTTGGTACCCGAGAACAATGAGCAGTTCTTC.

The CDR3 DNA reads as TGTGCCAGCCTCCTGGAGATGAACACCGGGGAGCTGTTTTTT. Amino acid sequence: CASLLEMNTGELFF. The rearrangement links TRBV2 to TRBJ2-2; D is uncertain. CDR3 length: 14 amino acids. With 8 bases removed from V and 1 base from J, the gap between germline ends came to 11 bases. Germline V gene sequence: CDR1 SNHLY, CDR2 FYNNEI.

In nucleotides, the CDR3 is TGTGCCAGCAGTGATAGGGGGGCGGGAGTACCCCAGTACTTC. This sequence encodes CASSDRGAGVPQYF. The rearrangement uses TRBV25-1 and TRBJ2-5; tentatively, D is TRBD2 (7 bases). Trimming pared 3 bases from V and 9 bases from J, leaving 17 bases between. From germline, CDR1 is MGHDK and CDR2 SYGVNS. The CDR3 loop spans 14 amino acids.

The rearrangement joins TRBV7-9 to TRBJ1-4; 7 bases match TRBD1. The ends lost 4 bases at V and 4 bases at J; junction bases unmatched: 3. The germline CDR1 and CDR2 sequences are SEHNR and FQNEAQ (reference sequence). The CDR3 totals 14 residues. This chain's CDR3 is CASSSDRDNEKLFF. The DNA of the CDR3 is TGTGCCAGCAGCTCCGACAGGGATAATGAAAAACTGTTTTTT.

The chain employs TRBV4-1 and TRBJ1-4; tentative D call: TRBD1 (5 bases). This CDR3 spans 12 amino acids. Germline V lookup: CDR1 MGHRA, CDR2 YSYEKL. V was cut by 3 bases and J by 12 bases, with 11 bases left in between. The CDR3 DNA follows: TGCGCCAGCAGCCAGGTATCGACAGAACTGTTTTTT. Translating gives CASSQVSTELFF.

This clone came up a few times. The chain employs TRBV6-5 and TRBJ2-2; D perhaps matches TRBD1 (5 bases). V was pared by 4 bases and J by 4 bases, with 10 bases between. There are 14 residues in the CDR3. CDR1 is MNHEY and CDR2 is SVGAGI in the germline V gene. This chain's CDR3 is CASSFDRPTGELFF. CDR3 DNA: TGTGCCAGCAGTTTCGACAGACCCACCGGGGAGCTGTTTTTT.

The V call is TRBV27, the J call TRBJ1-1; D may be TRBD1 (5 bases). Looked up from germline, CDR1 is MNHEY and CDR2 is SMNVEV (reference sequence). V lost 10 bases and J 0 bases, leaving 18 bases between the germline ends. The CDR3 is made up of 15 amino acids. The CDR3 is CATIDRLGMNTEAFF. For the CDR3, the DNA is TGTGCCACCATAGACAGACTGGGGATGAACACTGAAGCTTTCTTT.

This sequence joins TRBV9 and TRBJ1-6; tentatively, D is TRBD1 (5 bases). Germline CDR1 and CDR2: SGDLS and YYNGEE. The V and J ends lost 3 bases and 7 bases respectively, with 17 bases between them. This CDR3 spans 16 amino acids. CDR3 sequence reads: CASSGGAGTRNSPLHF. In DNA, the CDR3 is TGTGCCAGCAGCGGTGGGGCCGGGACTCGGAATTCACCCCTCCACTTT.

This rearrangement joins TRBV11-3 to TRBJ2-2, with 7 bases fitting TRBD2. The V segment lost 6 bases and the J segment 5 bases; nucleotides outside the gene matches: 9. In germline, CDR1 is SGHNT, CDR2 YENEEA. There are 15 residues in the CDR3. In DNA form, the CDR3 reads TGTGCCAGCAGACGGACTAGTGGGACTACCGGGGAGCTGTTTTTT. Protein product: CASRRTSGTTGELFF.

The chain carries TRBV15 and TRBJ2-3; TRBD1 matches at 8 bases. With 5 bases clipped from V and 4 bases from J, the junction kept 5 bases outside the gene matches. The CDR3 is 14 amino acids. Germline V gene data show CDR1 as LNHNV and CDR2 as YYDKDF (reference sequence). CDR3 loop: CATSDGQGPDTQYF. In DNA, the CDR3 is TGTGCCACCAGCGACGGACAGGGCCCAGATACGCAGTATTTT.

V gene TRBV7-9 combines with J gene TRBJ2-1, with 7 bases lining up with TRBD1. The trim removed 3 bases at V and 8 bases at J, leaving 4 bases unmatched. The CDR3 contains 13 residues. Germline loops: CDR1 SEHNR, CDR2 FQNEAQ (reference sequence). The DNA for the CDR3 is TGTGCCAGCAGCTTGACAGGGCCTCATGAGCAGTTCTTC. It encodes CASSLTGPHEQFF.

This clone occurred once. This chain joins TRBV9 and TRBJ2-2; TRBD2 aligns across 9 bases. Germline V gene lookup returns CDR1 SGDLS and CDR2 YYNGEE. V trimming: 0 bases; J trimming: 2 bases; junction bases outside the gene matches: 5. The CDR3 loop spans 17 amino acids. In nucleotides, the CDR3 is TGTGCCAGCAGCGTAGCTTTGACTAGCGGTAACACCGGGGAGCTGTTTTTT. This sequence encodes CASSVALTSGNTGELFF. The variable domain in full, completed from reference TRBV9 and TRBJ2-2, reads DSGVTQTPKHLITATGQRVTLRCSPRSGDLSVYWYQQSLDQGLQFLIQYYNGEERAKGNILERFSAQQFPDLHSELNLSSLELGDSALYFCASSVALTSGNTGELFFGEGSRLTVL.

The chain couples TRBV7-2 to TRBJ2-7, with D maybe TRBD1 (7 bases). V gave up 7 bases and J gave up 2 bases, with 15 bases separating them. Per germline, CDR1 SGHTA and CDR2 FQGNSA. This CDR3 is built from 14 residues. The chain's CDR3 is CASTPQGGTYEQYF. CDR3 nucleotide sequence: TGTGCCAGCACCCCTCAGGGGGGAACCTACGAGCAGTACTTC.

The CDR3 protein is CASSLGGGQAFF. The CDR3 DNA reads TGTGCCAGCAGCTTAGGGGGGGGCCAAGCTTTCTTT. V and J are TRBV7-3 and TRBJ1-1, with TRBD1 as a possible D gene (6 bases). CDR1 is SGHTA, CDR2 FQGTGA, per germline. The V end lost 2 bases, the J end lost 9 bases, and 10 bases lay between the germline ends. This CDR3 is 12 amino acids long.

The J gene is TRBJ2-5, the V gene TRBV19, with 10 bases that match TRBD2. The CDR3 is made up of 17 amino acids. Germline V gives CDR1 LNHDA, CDR2 SQIVND (reference sequence). The ends lost 4 bases at V and 3 bases at J; junction bases unmatched: 11. Here the CDR3 reads CASSTPDLLAGEETQYF. For the CDR3, the DNA is TGTGCCAGTAGTACTCCCGATCTGCTAGCGGGGGAAGAGACCCAGTACTTC.